The 21 T cell receptor beta chains in this list originate from one sample, sequenced in a study of regulatory T cells in long-lasting Graves disease. This sample's time point: newly diagnosed GD, antithyroid drugs for less than 3 months. PBMC-extracted RNA yielded the TCR library. Construction of TCR beta libraries relied on iRepertoire HTBI primers and on Arm-PCR targeting CDR3 regions. Each CDR3 protein gets one entry after TCRdb re-called the multiplex PCR reads with MiXCR. Here the sample spans 400,000 to 450,000 distinct CDR3 sequences, 15% being singletons. These data were also filed under a second study, of T cells in Graves' hyperthyroidism and ophthalmopathy.

This specimen was peripheral blood mononuclear cells (PBMCs), taken at new diagnosis, from a patient treated with antithyroid drugs. The receptors here all came from a woman in her 30s with Graves disease.

There are many counts of this clonotype. The rearrangement joins TRBV7-8 to TRBJ1-5, with a tentative D call TRBD1 (5 bases). This CDR3 contains 16 residues. Germline lookup yields CDR1 SGHVS and CDR2 FQNEAQ. V was trimmed by 1 base and J by 5 bases, leaving 15 bases between them. The CDR3 sequence: CASSLGWRGGDQPQHF. The CDR3 bases are TGTGCCAGCAGCTTAGGGTGGCGGGGAGGGGATCAGCCCCAGCATTTT.

The J gene is TRBJ2-7, the V gene TRBV5-5, with a possible D match to TRBD1 (5 bases). The germline V and J ends were trimmed by 0 bases and 6 bases, with 19 bases remaining between them. CDR1 SGHKS and CDR2 YYEKEE come from the germline V gene (reference sequence). The CDR3 sequence is 16 residues long. The chain's CDR3 is CASSLDPAGLRSEQYF. For the CDR3, the DNA is TGTGCCAGCAGCTTGGATCCTGCAGGGCTAAGATCCGAGCAGTACTTC.

The table lists this clonotype with many counts. The chain combines TRBV6-1 with TRBJ2-1; no clear D. The CDR3 loop spans 13 amino acids. Germline V gene data show CDR1 as MNHNS and CDR2 as SASEGT. V lost 10 bases and J 9 bases, leaving 19 bases between the germline ends. CDR3 nucleotides: TGTGCCACCGCGGTACGCAGCCTGGGTGAGCAGTTCTTC. It specifies CATAVRSLGEQFF.

This clonotype has a count of ten or more. The chain has TRBV12-3 or TRBV12-4 and TRBJ2-3; 14 nucleotides agree with TRBD2. V shed 5 bases and J 0 bases; nucleotides not matched to a gene: 7. CDR3 length: 18 amino acids. CDR3 region: CASSGRGTSGSSTDTQYF. The CDR3, as DNA: TGTGCCAGCAGTGGGCGAGGGACTAGCGGGAGTAGCACAGATACGCAGTATTTT.

In this sample, this clonotype turned up many times. The chain is built from TRBV5-1 and TRBJ2-4, with 8 nucleotides matching TRBD2. The CDR3 spans 14 residues. Germline V gene sequence: CDR1 SGHRS, CDR2 YFSETQ. J lost 7 bases, V lost 0 bases, and 3 bases had no gene match. CDR3 in amino acids: CASSLGLAFNIQYF. CDR3 coding DNA: TGCGCCAGCAGCTTGGGACTAGCGTTTAACATTCAGTACTTC.

The table lists this clonotype with a few counts. Sequence at one end of the junction differs from germline and may be a read error. V gene TRBV28 combines with J gene TRBJ1-2, with D tentatively TRBD1 (5 bases). From germline, CDR1 is MDHEN and CDR2 SYDVKM. This CDR3 is 10 amino acids long. CDR3 loop: CASTGDVSYF. CDR3 bases: TGTGCCAGCACCGGGGACGTCTCTTACTTC.

The CDR3 sequence: CASSRKGTAYEQYF. The DNA of the CDR3 is TGTGCCAGCAGCCGAAAGGGGACGGCCTACGAGCAGTACTTC. The gene calls are TRBV27 and TRBJ2-7; D is possibly TRBD1 or TRBD2 (5 bases each). The CDR3 has 14 residues. Per germline, CDR1 MNHEY and CDR2 SMNVEV (reference sequence). The ends were cut back, 6 bases at V and 2 bases at J, with 14 bases in the middle.

In its sample, this clonotype was seen many times. The chain has TRBV30 and TRBJ2-7, with D tentatively TRBD2 (6 bases). The CDR3 is 14 amino acids. Germline assignment: CDR1 GTSNPN and CDR2 SVGIG (reference sequence). V was shortened by 1 base and J by 4 bases, with 14 bases between the two germline ends. The CDR3 reads CAWSELAESYEQYF. The CDR3 region has the DNA TGTGCCTGGAGTGAGTTAGCGGAGTCGTACGAGCAGTACTTC.

This clonotype was seen many times. V usage is TRBV27 and J usage is TRBJ2-1; 10 bases align to TRBD2. Germline V gene lookup returns CDR1 MNHEY and CDR2 SMNVEV (reference sequence). This CDR3 is 13 amino acids long. Trimming removed 7 bases from V and 4 bases from J; junction bases left unmatched: 1. The CDR3 DNA follows: TGTGCCAGCACTAGCGGGAGTTACAATGAGCAGTTCTTC. It specifies CASTSGSYNEQFF.

This clonotype was counted only a few times. The V gene is TRBV12-3 or TRBV12-4, the J gene TRBJ2-6, with D maybe TRBD1 (6 bases). Trimming removed 6 bases at V and 2 bases at J, with 11 bases between. The CDR3 covers 15 residues. The CDR3 region is CASRSQGTGANVLTF. Here the CDR3 DNA reads TGTGCCAGCAGGTCACAGGGAACTGGGGCCAACGTCCTGACTTTC.

This chain uses TRBV20-1 with TRBJ2-1; 14 positions agree with TRBD2. Germline V CDR1 and CDR2: DFQATT, SNEGSKA (reference sequence). Trimming at V came to 1 base and at J to 7 bases, leaving 6 bases not matched to a gene. CDR3 length: 16 residues. CDR3 nucleotide sequence: TGCAGTGCTAGAGCAGGGACTAGCGGGAGAGGGAATGAGCAGTTCTTC. Residues: CSARAGTSGRGNEQFF.

This clonotype was counted many times. The rearrangement uses TRBV11-2 and TRBJ2-7; D gene ambiguous. This CDR3 is 11 amino acids long. V was clipped by 3 bases and J by 7 bases, with 7 bases between them. Germline V gene data show CDR1 as SGHAT and CDR2 as FQNNGV. CDR3: CASSFSWEQYF. Written as DNA, the CDR3 is TGTGCCAGCAGCTTCAGTTGGGAGCAGTACTTC.

As concerns this clonotype: An end of the junction does not agree with germline; a read error may underlie this. The rearrangement uses TRBV5-6 and TRBJ2-7; 7 nucleotides match TRBD2. The CDR3 contains 13 residues. Germline lookup yields CDR1 SGHDT and CDR2 YYEEEE. This CDR3 is CTSSLGGTDEQYF. The CDR3 DNA follows: TGTACCAGCAGCTTGGGAGGGACCGACGAGCAGTACTTC.

V and J are TRBV6-1 and TRBJ1-5, with TRBD1 matching 8 bases. With V trimmed by 7 bases and J by 5 bases, 7 bases remained unmatched. The CDR3 has 14 residues. The germline V gene has CDR1 MNHNS and CDR2 SASEGT. This CDR3 is CASNPGTGYQPQHF. The CDR3 nucleotides are TGTGCCAGCAACCCCGGGACAGGATATCAGCCCCAGCATTTT.

This clonotype was recorded at least ten times. This sequence joins TRBV7-2 and TRBJ2-7; 7 nucleotides match TRBD1. Germline lookup yields CDR1 SGHTA and CDR2 FQGNSA. The CDR3 length is 12 residues. Losses at the gene ends were 2 bases for V and 13 bases for J; bases not matched to a gene: 8. The CDR3 region is CASSLKGGREYF. The CDR3 coding sequence is TGTGCCAGCAGCTTAAAAGGGGGCCGGGAATACTTC.

The chain uses TRBV12-3 or TRBV12-4 and TRBJ1-1; unclear D gene. Trimming left V 3 bases short and J 5 bases short, with 7 bases between. The CDR3 covers 12 residues. Written as DNA, the CDR3 is TGTGCCAGCAGTTTCCCGTATACTGAAGCTTTCTTT. Translation: CASSFPYTEAFF.

This clonotype appeared many times. The genes are TRBV7-3 and TRBJ2-1; TRBD2 matches 7 bases. The CDR3 spans 17 residues. Trimming cost V 9 bases and J 2 bases; bases outside gene matches: 16. The germline V gene encodes CDR1 SGHTA and CDR2 FQGTGA. CDR3 nucleotide sequence: TGTGCCAGTAGAACCCGGGCCCTAGCGGAGACCTACAATGAGCAGTTCTTC. It is translated as CASRTRALAETYNEQFF.

This clonotype was counted between two and nine times. V is TRBV5-1 and J is TRBJ2-5; D perhaps matches TRBD2 (7 bases). The CDR3 runs to 14 residues. Germline V gene lookup returns CDR1 SGHRS and CDR2 YFSETQ. V was clipped by 4 bases and J by 5 bases, with 15 bases between them. The CDR3: CASSPGGGVETQYF. CDR3 DNA sequence: TGCGCCAGCAGCCCCGGAGGGGGGGTGGAGACCCAGTACTTC.

The rearrangement links TRBV2 to TRBJ1-4; D uncertain. V was clipped by 6 bases and J by 6 bases, with 14 bases between them. From germline, CDR1 is SNHLY and CDR2 FYNNEI. This CDR3 spans 14 amino acids. CDR3 region: CASSPTRADEKLFF. The CDR3 nucleotides are TGTGCCAGCAGCCCCACTCGAGCGGATGAAAAACTGTTTTTT. The full variable domain, in which reference TRBV2 and TRBJ1-4 provide the parts outside the CDR3, is EPEVTQTPSHQVTQMGQEVILRCVPISNHLYFYWYRQILGQKVEFLVSFYNNEISEKSEIFDDQFSVERPDGSNFTLKIRSTKLEDSAMYFCASSPTRADEKLFFGSGTQLSVL.

This clonotype was counted ten times or more. The V and J genes are TRBV11-2 and TRBJ1-1, with no clear D. With 3 bases removed from V and 4 bases from J, the gap between germline ends came to 9 bases. CDR3 size: 13 residues. The V gene's germline CDR1 is SGHAT and CDR2 FQNNGV. For the CDR3, the DNA is TGTGCCAGCAGCTTGATGGGAGGCACTGAAGCTTTCTTT. Translation: CASSLMGGTEAFF. The entire variable domain, with the rest obtained from reference TRBV11-2 and TRBJ1-1, is as follows: EAGVAQSPRYKIIEKRQSVAFWCNPISGHATLYWYQQILGQGPKLLIQFQNNGVVDDSQLPKDRFSAERLKGVDSTLKIQPAKLEDSAVYLCASSLMGGTEAFFGQGTRLTVV.

The rearrangement links TRBV7-9 to TRBJ1-4; tentative D call: TRBD1 (6 bases). The CDR3 spans 17 residues. Deletions cut 4 bases from V and 8 bases from J, with 23 bases between. Germline CDR1 reads SEHNR; CDR2 reads FQNEAQ (reference sequence). The CDR3 DNA follows: TGTGCCAGCAGCTCGATAAAAATACAGGGATTAGAAGAAAAACTGTTTTTT. This gives the protein CASSSIKIQGLEEKLFF.